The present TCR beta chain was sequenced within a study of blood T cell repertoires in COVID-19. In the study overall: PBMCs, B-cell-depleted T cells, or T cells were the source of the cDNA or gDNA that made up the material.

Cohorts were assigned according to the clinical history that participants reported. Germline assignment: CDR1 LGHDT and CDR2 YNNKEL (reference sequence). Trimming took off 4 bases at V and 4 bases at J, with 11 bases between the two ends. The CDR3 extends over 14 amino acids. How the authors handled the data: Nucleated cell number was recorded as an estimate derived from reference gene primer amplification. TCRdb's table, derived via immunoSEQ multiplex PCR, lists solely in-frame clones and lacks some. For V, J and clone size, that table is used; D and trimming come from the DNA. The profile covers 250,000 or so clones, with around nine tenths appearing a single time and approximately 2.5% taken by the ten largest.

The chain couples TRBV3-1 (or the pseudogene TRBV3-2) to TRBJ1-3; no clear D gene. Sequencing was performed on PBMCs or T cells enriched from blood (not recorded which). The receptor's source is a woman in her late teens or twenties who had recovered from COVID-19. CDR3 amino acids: CASSPRTDGNTIYF. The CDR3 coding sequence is TGTGCCAGCAGCCCTCGTACAGACGGAAACACCATATATTTT.